The entry below gives a single TCR beta chain sequence along with its context. What this receptor recognizes is not known. It has no much larger one-base neighbor in the sample; base qualities were not kept. The sample is drawn from a study of blood T cell repertoires in COVID-19 (dated by TCRdb to about 2020). Context from the whole study: The collaborator samples originated in the United States, Italy and Spain and spanned the acute and convalescent phases of COVID-19. The prospective study material was composed of cDNA or gDNA derived from T cells, B-cell-depleted T cells, or PBMCs. Deeply sampled blood TCRbeta repertoires from subjects exposed to, actively infected with, or recovered from COVID-19 were included in the dataset. The repertoires were made available in a free public database intended to serve as a resource for research on the immune response to SARS-CoV-2. The samples were drawn from two sources: the first 160 participants of the ongoing ImmuneRACE study, and 950 to 1,500 subjects contributed by 6 global collaborators. Nearly every sample came with metadata listing a de-identified subject ID, COVID-19 status, age in years and sex. Where HLA class I and class II types were available, the types were taken from metadata supplied by the sample provider, not from assay-based typing. What the research found in general, with its limitations: The quantity of clinical and demographic metadata differed by source and by participant and was supplied without curation.

Collaborating institutions collected whole blood in K2EDTA tubes following their own protocols. Collaborator samples were shipped for TCRbeta analysis as frozen whole blood, isolated PBMCs, or DNA extracted from either sample type. The CDR3 measures 16 amino acids from cysteine to phenylalanine. The CDR3 DNA has 48 bases and is translated from base 1. Via the germline V gene, CDR1 is SNHLY and CDR2 FYNNEI. Clipping removes 6 bases from V and 5 bases from J, with 12 as the unmatched junction base count. TCRbeta CDR3 regions were amplified from genomic DNA using the immunoSEQ Assay, a bias-controlled multiplex PCR. The authors' pipeline ran thus. The number of nucleated cells in each sample was estimated by amplification of reference gene primers within the assay. To quantify the absolute abundance of each unique TCRbeta CDR3 rearrangement, sequence reads were collapsed and filtered. For each sample, productive Simpson clonality was calculated as the square root of Simpson's diversity index over productive rearrangements. The source is immuneACCESS, and TCRdb retained only in-frame sequences with V and J called. Part of the clones is not carried over; for the studies checked, unresolved V genes explain less than half of this, and the remainder is unexplained. V and J calls and clone size follow that table, whereas D and trimming were derived from the DNA. The sample table shows 200,000 to 250,000 clones, and more than 70% are seen once. Clones ranked in the top ten supply around 3.3% of the sample.

This receptor was taken from a woman of 80 years or more with acute or convalescent COVID-19. Sequenced material: peripheral blood. The chain joins TRBV2 to TRBJ2-7, and TRBD2 matches 11 of the central bases. Here is the DNA: TGTGCCAGCAGACCCCTAGCGGGGGGCGGTAGAAACGAGCAGTACTTC. Translation gives CASRPLAGGGRNEQYF.